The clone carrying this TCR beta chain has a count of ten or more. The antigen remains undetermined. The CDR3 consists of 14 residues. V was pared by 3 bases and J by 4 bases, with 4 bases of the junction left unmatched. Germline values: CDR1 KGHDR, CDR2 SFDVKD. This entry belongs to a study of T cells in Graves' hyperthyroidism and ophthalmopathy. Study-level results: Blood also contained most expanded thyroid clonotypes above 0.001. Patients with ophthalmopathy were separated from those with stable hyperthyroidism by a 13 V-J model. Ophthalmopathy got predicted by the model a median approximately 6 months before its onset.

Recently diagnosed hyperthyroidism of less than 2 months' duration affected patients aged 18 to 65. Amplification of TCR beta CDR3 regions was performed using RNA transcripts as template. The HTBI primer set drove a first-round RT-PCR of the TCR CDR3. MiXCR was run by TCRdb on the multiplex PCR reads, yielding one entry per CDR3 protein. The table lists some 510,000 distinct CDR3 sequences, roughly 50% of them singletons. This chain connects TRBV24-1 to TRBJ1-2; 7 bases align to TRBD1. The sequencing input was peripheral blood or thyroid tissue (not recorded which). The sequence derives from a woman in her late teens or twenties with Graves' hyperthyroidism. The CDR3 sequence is CATSDRDSLYGYTF. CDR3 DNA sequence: TGTGCCACCAGTGATAGGGACAGCCTCTATGGCTACACCTTC.